The rows below give T cell receptor beta chains drawn from one sample of a study of T-cell reconstitution after alpha-beta-depleted transplantation in children. In TCRdb, the PCR reads were re-called with MiXCR into one record per CDR3 protein. The data hold around 440,000 distinct CDR3 sequences, with roughly a tenth observed a single time. Sample: PBMCs, taken before TCRalphabeta/CD19-depleted stem cell transplant. The receptors originated from a child under 10 years old with inherited bone marrow failure, due to receive a stem cell transplant. The CDR3 runs from the conserved cysteine through the conserved F or W. D genes are given only for firm matches. Some rows mark clone size as missing; the rest say once, few, many or name a class of expanded clone.

15 many NA TRBJ2-1 TRBV7-2 CASSPRPGSYNEQFF TGTGCCAGCAGCCCCCGTCCGGGATCCTACAATGAGCAGTTCTTC
16 few TRBD1 TRBJ2-4 TRBV3-1 CASSQDRRQGRNIQYF TGTGCCAGCAGCCAAGATAGAAGACAGGGACGAAACATTCAGTACTTC
17 many TRBD2 TRBJ2-7 TRBV7-9 CASSSDTSGRATYEQYF TGTGCCAGCAGCTCAGACACTAGCGGGAGGGCGACCTACGAGCAGTACTTC
12 many NA TRBJ1-1 TRBV20-1 CSASGRAGEAFF TGCAGTGCTAGTGGCAGGGCTGGTGAAGCTTTCTTT
18 few TRBD2 TRBJ2-3 TRBV4-1 CASSQVFPGLEGPDTQYF TGCGCCAGCAGCCAAGTATTCCCGGGACTAGAGGGTCCAGATACGCAGTATTTT
15 many TRBD2 TRBJ2-3 TRBV4-3 CASSQGREQADTQYF TGCGCCAGCAGCCAAGGGCGGGAGCAGGCAGATACGCAGTATTTT
13 few NA TRBJ2-1 TRBV5-1 CASSLGVTLEQFF TGCGCCAGCAGCTTGGGAGTTACCCTTGAGCAGTTCTTC
13 many TRBD2 TRBJ2-7 TRBV29-1 CSVHPSGSMEQYF TGCAGCGTTCACCCTAGCGGGAGTATGGAGCAGTACTTC
15 many NA TRBJ1-1 TRBV20-1 CSARMPGGGGTEAFF TGCAGTGCTAGGATGCCGGGGGGAGGGGGGACTGAAGCTTTCTTT
17 NA TRBD1 TRBJ2-7 TRBV4-3 CASSQVATGTESYEQYF TGCGCCAGCAGCCAAGTTGCAACCGGGACAGAGTCCTACGAGCAGTACTTC
18 NA TRBD2 TRBJ2-1 TRBV11-2 CASRNPGLAGVLYNEQFF TGTGCCAGCAGGAACCCGGGACTAGCGGGGGTACTTTACAATGAGCAGTTCTTC
14 many NA TRBJ1-5 TRBV20-1 CSAKDIHSNQPQHF TGCAGTGCTAAGGACATACATAGCAATCAGCCCCAGCATTTT
13 many NA TRBJ2-2 TRBV5-1 CASSLESAGELFF TGCGCCAGCAGCTTAGAATCCGCCGGGGAGCTTTTTTTT
14 many NA TRBJ1-3 TRBV28 CASSLRGAGNTIYF TGTGCCAGCAGTTTAAGGGGAGCAGGAAACACCATATATTTT
14 many NA TRBJ2-7 TRBV5-1 CASSLIESNNEQYF TGCGCCAGCAGCTTGATCGAGAGTAACAACGAGCAGTACTTC
16 many NA TRBJ2-1 TRBV5-1 CASSLFRESSYNEQFF TGCGCCAGCAGCTTGTTTCGCGAGAGCTCCTACAATGAGCAGTTCTTC
17 few NA TRBJ2-3 TRBV11-2 CASSGVLGDKSTDTQYF TGTGCCAGCAGCGGGGTGTTGGGGGACAAGAGCACAGATACGCAGTATTTT
15 many TRBD2 TRBJ2-1 TRBV7-2 CASSLAGTSYNEQFF TGTGCCAGCAGCTTAGCGGGGACTAGTTACAATGAGCAGTTCTTC
17 NA TRBD1 TRBJ2-2 TRBV7-2 CASSPSLMTGSAGELFF TGTGCCAGCAGCCCATCCCTTATGACAGGGAGCGCCGGGGAGCTGTTTTTT
13 many NA TRBJ1-5 TRBV27 CASSYGWGEPQHF TGTGCCAGCAGTTACGGGTGGGGGGAGCCCCAGCATTTT
14 few NA TRBJ2-7 TRBV5-1 CASSFFPSSYEQYF TGCGCCAGCAGCTTTTTTCCGAGCTCCTACGAGCAGTACTTC
12 many NA TRBJ1-4 TRBV15 CATSRSVGKLFF TGTGCCACCAGCAGGTCGGTAGGGAAACTGTTTTTT
15 many NA TRBJ1-2 TRBV18 CASSPTTGRRDGYTF TGTGCCAGCTCACCAACGACAGGCCGTCGAGATGGCTACACCTTC
19 many NA TRBJ1-3 TRBV9 CASSDGPGSLLSSGNTIYF TGTGCCAGCAGTGACGGACCAGGTTCACTACTCAGCTCTGGAAACACCATATATTTT
11 few NA TRBJ2-1 TRBV29-1 CSLRDGRGLFF TGCAGCCTTAGGGACGGTCGCGGTCTGTTCTTC
13 few NA TRBJ2-7 TRBV20-1 CSASSSGRLEQYF TGCAGTGCTAGTTCTTCCGGGCGGCTAGAGCAGTACTTC
13 few NA TRBJ2-3 TRBV18 CASSLPRGDTQYF TGTGCCAGCTCACTGCCAAGAGGAGATACGCAGTATTTT
16 many TRBD2 TRBJ2-3 TRBV6-5 CASSYGLAGGGDTQYF TGTGCCAGCAGTTACGGGCTAGCGGGAGGGGGAGATACGCAGTATTTT
12 NA NA TRBJ2-7 TRBV5-4 CASDQQSLEQYF TGTGCCAGCGACCAACAAAGTCTCGAGCAGTACTTC
15 many TRBD2 TRBJ2-5 TRBV12-3/TRBV12-4 CASSLSAGGGETQYF TGTGCCAGCAGTTTGTCAGCGGGAGGGGGGGAGACCCAGTACTTC
14 many NA TRBJ1-2 TRBV12-3/TRBV12-4 CASSTSTGKYGYTF NA
16 few TRBD1 TRBJ2-1 TRBV20-1 CSARDGQGNSLGEQFF TGCAGTGCTAGAGATGGACAGGGCAACTCGCTCGGTGAGCAGTTCTTC
10 NA NA TRBJ2-1 TRBV20-1 CSAIRLWEFF TGCAGTGCTATAAGACTCTGGGAGTTCTTC
16 many NA TRBJ2-1 TRBV28 CASSFVVHSSYNEQFF TGTGCCAGCAGTTTTGTAGTCCATAGCTCCTACAATGAGCAGTTCTTC
16 many NA TRBJ1-4 TRBV4-3 CASSQDRLKDWEKLFF TGCGCCAGCAGCCAAGACCGGCTAAAGGACTGGGAAAAACTGTTTTTT
20 many TRBD2 TRBJ2-5 TRBV4-3 CASSQEALAGGEGYQETQYF TGCGCCAGCAGCCAAGAGGCTCTAGCGGGAGGGGAGGGGTACCAAGAGACCCAGTACTTC
12 many NA TRBJ2-6 TRBV29-1 CSYSDGANVLTF TGCAGCTATTCCGATGGGGCCAACGTCCTGACTTTC
12 few NA TRBJ2-1 TRBV20-1 CSARRTETEQFF TGCAGTGCTAGACGGACCGAAACCGAGCAGTTCTTC
14 many NA TRBJ2-7 TRBV28 CASSFAVGVGEQYF TGTGCCAGCAGTTTCGCTGTCGGGGTCGGGGAGCAGTACTTC
13 many NA TRBJ2-5 TRBV27 CASSFSGSETQYF TGTGCCAGCAGTTTTTCAGGGTCAGAGACCCAGTACTTC